This T cell receptor (beta chain) stems from a study of OX40 agonist ivuxolimab in advanced cancers. This CDR3 is built from 16 residues. The ends were cut back, 0 bases at V and 0 bases at J, with 11 bases in the middle. The germline V gene encodes CDR1 MGHRA and CDR2 YSYEKL. The protocol was immunoSEQ multiplex PCR, while the TCRdb copy is restricted to in-frame clones and leaves out a portion. The sample carries more than 65,000 clones, roughly four fifths recorded once. This receptor was taken from an adult with an advanced solid tumor such as melanoma, head and neck, liver or kidney cancer. Sequences were derived from CD4+ or CD8+ T cells sorted from blood, sampled in a trial of the OX40 agonist ivuxolimab. The rearrangement links TRBV4-1 to TRBJ1-1; D not certain. The CDR3: CASSQDRGLLNTEAFF. The CDR3 coding sequence is TGCGCCAGCAGCCAAGATCGCGGGCTGCTGAACACTGAAGCTTTCTTT.